The clone carrying this T cell receptor beta chain appeared many times. Its specificity is unknown. Researchers made TCR beta libraries by using iRepertoire HTBI primers and running Arm-PCR on CDR3 regions. Using its own MiXCR run on the multiplex PCR reads, TCRdb lists one record per CDR3 protein. Among a few hundred thousand distinct CDR3 sequences listed, roughly 24% were seen once. The sample originates from a study of regulatory T cells in long-lasting Graves disease. Study as a whole: Persistent Graves' disease meant over 5 years of antithyroid drugs with positive TSH receptor antibodies. Study results and limitations: TRBV28, TRBJ1-2 and TRBJ2-5 emerged as the favored segments in persistent disease.

The V segment lost 1 base and the J segment 3 bases; nucleotides outside the gene matches: 5. CDR3 length equals 17 residues. The time point here: persistent/refractory GD, antithyroid drugs over 5 years with positive TRAb. PBMC RNA served as the TCR library source. V is TRBV12-3 or TRBV12-4 and J is TRBJ2-7; TRBD2 matches at 14 bases. The receptor comes from a woman in her forties with Graves disease. The sequenced sample was peripheral blood mononuclear cells (PBMCs), obtained when the disease was refractory, from a patient treated with antithyroid drugs. This CDR3 reads CASSLGGLAGVGYEQYF. The CDR3 nucleotides read TGTGCCAGCAGTTTAGGGGGACTAGCGGGAGTCGGCTACGAGCAGTACTTC.